The sequence of this T cell receptor (beta chain) was determined in a study of control samples from healthy donors and cancer patients. This clone was recorded only once. V shed 6 bases and J 3 bases; nucleotides not matched to a gene: 13. Germline V gives CDR1 LNHDA, CDR2 SQIVND (reference sequence). The CDR3 loop spans 16 amino acids. Here immunoSEQ multiplex PCR was the method, and the copy in TCRdb shows in-frame clones only, minus some. The sample lists 150,000 to 200,000 clones; about 93% were seen once. This sequence was found in a woman younger than 45 in good health. The rearrangement joins TRBV19 to TRBJ1-1; 7 bases are a match to TRBD1. The source material was blood. The CDR3 DNA sequence: TGTGCCAGTAGGAAGGTGACAGGGCCCGGGGACACTGAAGCTTTCTTT. This encodes CASRKVTGPGDTEAFF.